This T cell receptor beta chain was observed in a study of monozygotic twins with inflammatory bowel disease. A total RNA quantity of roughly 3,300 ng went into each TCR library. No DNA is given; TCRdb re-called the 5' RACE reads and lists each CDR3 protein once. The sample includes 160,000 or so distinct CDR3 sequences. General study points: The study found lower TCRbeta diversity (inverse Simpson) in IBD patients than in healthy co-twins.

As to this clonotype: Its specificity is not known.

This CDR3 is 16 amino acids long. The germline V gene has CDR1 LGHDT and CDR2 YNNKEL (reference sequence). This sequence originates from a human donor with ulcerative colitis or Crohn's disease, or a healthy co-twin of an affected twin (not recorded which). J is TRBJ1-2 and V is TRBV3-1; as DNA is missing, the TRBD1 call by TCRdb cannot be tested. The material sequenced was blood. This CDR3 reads CASSQLEPGADYGYTF.